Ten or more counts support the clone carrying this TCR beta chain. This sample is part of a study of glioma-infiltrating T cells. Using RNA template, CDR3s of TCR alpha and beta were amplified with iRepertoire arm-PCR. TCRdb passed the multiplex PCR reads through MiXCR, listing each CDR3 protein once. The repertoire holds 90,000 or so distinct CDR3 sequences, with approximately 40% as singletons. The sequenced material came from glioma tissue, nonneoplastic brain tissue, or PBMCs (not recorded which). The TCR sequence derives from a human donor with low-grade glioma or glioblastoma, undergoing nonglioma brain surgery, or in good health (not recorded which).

CDR3 amino acids: CSARGQGAYNQPQHF. The CDR3 coding sequence is TGCAGTGCTAGGGGACAGGGGGCCTATAATCAGCCCCAGCATTTT. J is TRBJ1-5 and V is TRBV20-1, with 12 bases matching TRBD1. Per the germline V gene, CDR1 is DFQATT and CDR2 is SNEGSKA (reference sequence). The CDR3 extends over 15 amino acids. Unmatched junction bases numbered 4, after V lost 3 bases and J lost 4 bases.